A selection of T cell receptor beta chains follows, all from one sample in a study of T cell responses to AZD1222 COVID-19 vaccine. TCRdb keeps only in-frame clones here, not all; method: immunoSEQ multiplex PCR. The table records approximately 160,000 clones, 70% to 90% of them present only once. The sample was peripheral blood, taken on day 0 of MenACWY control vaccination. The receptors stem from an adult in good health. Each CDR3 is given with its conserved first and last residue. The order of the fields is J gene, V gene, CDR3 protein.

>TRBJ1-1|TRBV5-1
CASSSGQGGGNTEAFF
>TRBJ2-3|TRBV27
CASSVPGRPDTQYF
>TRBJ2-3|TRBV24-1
CATSDFSTDTQYF
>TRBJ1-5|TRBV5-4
CASSLGNRGFDQPQHF
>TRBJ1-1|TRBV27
CASSFLGKDTEAFF
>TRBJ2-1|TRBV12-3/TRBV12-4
CASSWAANEQFF
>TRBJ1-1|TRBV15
CATSSLQGNTEAFF
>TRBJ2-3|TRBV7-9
CASSFYTSGGVDTQYF
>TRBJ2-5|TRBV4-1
CASSQGQVETQYF
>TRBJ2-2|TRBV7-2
CASSPQINTGELFF